These T cell receptor beta chains were read from a single sample in a study of low-dose radiotherapy and immunotherapy resistance in tumors. TCRdb itself ran the reads through MiXCR, one entry per CDR3 protein. The table lists about 64,000 distinct CDR3 sequences, 26% of them singletons. The sample was PBMCs, taken before treatment. Receptors were obtained from a male donor with rectosigmoid adenocarcinoma. The CDR3 runs from the conserved cysteine through the conserved F or W. The D gene is left open where the match is weak. Clone sizes are given selectively: once, few, many, or a class where the clone is expanded.

V	size	J	D	CDR3	DNA
TRBV20-1	many	TRBJ2-1	.	CSAKGPLSGNEQFF	TGCAGTGCTAAGGGACCGCTTTCTGGAAATGAGCAGTTCTTC
TRBV29-1	many	TRBJ1-1	.	CSVNQQNTEAFF	TGCAGCGTAAATCAGCAGAACACTGAAGCTTTCTTT
TRBV6-5	many	TRBJ2-3	TRBD1	CASRGTGETGTQYF	TGTGCCAGCAGGGGGACAGGGGAAACTGGTACGCAGTATTTT
TRBV29-1	many	TRBJ2-7	.	CSVDSSYEQYF	TGCAGCGTTGACAGCTCCTACGAGCAGTACTTC
TRBV5-4	.	TRBJ2-5	TRBD1	CASSSPDRVGWETQYF	TGTGCCAGCAGCTCCCCAGACAGGGTGGGCTGGGAGACCCAGTACTTC
TRBV3-1	many	TRBJ2-7	TRBD2	CASSLQGLAGLGVYEQYF	TGTGCCAGCAGCCTTCAGGGACTAGCGGGCCTTGGCGTCTACGAGCAGTACTTC
TRBV24-1	many	TRBJ2-4	.	CATSDNGMGDIQYF	TGTGCCACCAGTGATAACGGGATGGGGGACATTCAGTACTTC
TRBV29-1	many	TRBJ1-1	.	CSVGLVENTEAFF	TGCAGCGTTGGACTTGTAGAGAACACTGAAGCTTTCTTT
TRBV7-2	many	TRBJ2-1	.	CASSLGTPRRFF	TGTGCCAGCAGCTTAGGTACTCCCAGAAGGTTCTTC
TRBV10-2	.	TRBJ2-1	TRBD2	CASSWGEGLAGALFSWNEQFF	TGCGCCAGCAGTTGGGGGGAGGGACTAGCGGGGGCCCTCTTCTCGTGGAATGAGCAGTTCTTC
TRBV6-6	many	TRBJ2-3	TRBD1	CASRLQGLDTQYF	TGTGCCAGCAGACTACAGGGGTTAGATACGCAGTATTTT
TRBV20-1	many	TRBJ1-2	.	CSVSRQGGYGYTF	TGCAGTGTCTCTCGGCAGGGCGGCTATGGCTACACCTTC
TRBV28	many	TRBJ2-1	TRBD2	CASSPTSGGANEQFF	TGTGCCAGCAGTCCGACTAGCGGGGGGGCGAATGAGCAGTTCTTC
TRBV7-8	many	TRBJ2-1	.	CASSLIGGSAYNEQFF	TGTGCCAGCAGCTTAATTGGGGGGTCAGCCTACAATGAGCAGTTCTTC
TRBV10-3	.	TRBJ2-2	.	CAISEGVLGGELFF	TGTGCCATCAGTGAGGGGGTACTTGGCGGGGAGCTGTTTTTT
TRBV29-1	.	TRBJ1-1	TRBD1	CSALGQARGQNTEAFF	TGCAGCGCCTTAGGACAGGCGAGGGGTCAGAACACTGAAGCTTTCTTT
TRBV7-9	many	TRBJ2-1	TRBD1	CASSPRGLLGTGRDEQFF	TGTGCCAGCAGCCCCAGGGGCCTACTTGGGACAGGGCGAGATGAGCAGTTCTTC
TRBV9	.	TRBJ2-2	.	CASSAPGTGELFF	TGTGCCAGCAGCGCCCCCGGGACCGGGGAGCTGTTTTTT
TRBV6-4	.	TRBJ2-1	.	CASSPGTGDPYNEQFF	TGTGCCAGCAGCCCAGGGACGGGGGACCCGTACAATGAGCAGTTCTTC
TRBV10-3	many	TRBJ2-3	.	CAISGSAGSPFTDTQYF	TGTGCCATCAGTGGGTCGGCAGGGTCCCCATTCACAGATACGCAGTATTTT
TRBV20-1	many	TRBJ2-7	TRBD1	CSSRDLGTGRNQYF	TGCAGTTCTAGAGATTTAGGGACAGGGCGCAACCAGTACTTC
TRBV6-6	many	TRBJ1-5	.	CASSSDWPQHF	TGTGCCAGCAGTTCCGATTGGCCCCAGCATTTT
TRBV7-9	many	TRBJ1-1	TRBD1	CASTNPKGGGAENTEAFF	TGTGCCAGCACCAACCCCAAGGGAGGGGGCGCGGAGAACACTGAAGCTTTCTTT
TRBV20-1	many	TRBJ2-6	TRBD2	CSAPRSGRSSGANVLTF	TGCAGTGCCCCCCGGAGCGGGAGGAGCTCTGGGGCCAACGTCCTGACTTTC
TRBV27	many	TRBJ2-2	.	CASSLVSGGELFF	TGTGCCAGCAGTTTGGTCTCGGGCGGGGAGCTGTTTTTT
TRBV19	many	TRBJ2-6	.	CASKRQSGANVLTF	TGTGCCAGTAAACGGCAATCAGGGGCCAACGTCCTGACTTTC
TRBV20-1	many	TRBJ1-5	.	CSAPTRQASNQPQHF	TGCAGTGCCCCGACCCGGCAGGCCAGCAATCAGCCCCAGCATTTT
TRBV29-1	many	TRBJ2-5	.	CSFARDGVETQYF	TGCAGCTTCGCCAGGGACGGTGTGGAGACCCAGTACTTC
TRBV4-3	.	TRBJ2-2	.	CASSQIITGITGELFF	TGCGCCAGCAGCCAGATCATTACAGGGATTACCGGGGAGCTGTTTTTT
TRBV20-1	.	TRBJ1-5	TRBD1	CSALTGDSNQPQHF	TGCAGTGCTTTGACAGGGGATAGCAATCAGCCCCAGCATTTT
TRBV6-1	.	TRBJ2-1	.	CATERHPYNEQFF	TGTGCCACCGAGCGGCACCCCTACAATGAGCAGTTCTTC
TRBV9	many	TRBJ1-6	.	CASSATGNSPLHF	TGTGCCAGCAGCGCCACAGGGAATTCACCCCTCCACTTT
TRBV15	many	TRBJ1-1	.	CATSRPLTDSLEAFF	TGTGCCACCAGCAGACCTCTAACGGACAGCCTTGAAGCTTTCTTT
TRBV27	.	TRBJ2-7	.	CASSLSVRGTYEQYF	TGTGCCAGCAGTTTATCGGTCAGGGGAACCTACGAGCAGTACTTC
TRBV6-5	many	TRBJ1-5	.	CASRSGGGASNQPQHF	TGTGCCAGCAGGTCGGGGGGAGGGGCCAGCAATCAGCCCCAGCATTTT
TRBV6-1	medium-sized	TRBJ2-2	.	CASTPENTGELFF	TGTGCCAGCACCCCAGAGAACACCGGGGAGCTGTTTTTT
TRBV12-3/TRBV12-4	many	TRBJ2-7	TRBD1	CASSTGGRNEQYF	TGTGCCAGCAGTACAGGGGGCAGGAACGAGCAGTACTTC
TRBV19	many	TRBJ1-5	.	CASMRAQGGNQPQHF	TGTGCCAGTATGAGGGCTCAAGGAGGCAATCAGCCCCAGCATTTT
TRBV6-8	many	TRBJ2-1	.	CASSYTQYVEQFF	TGTGCCAGCAGTTACACCCAATATGTGGAGCAGTTCTTC
TRBV30	many	TRBJ2-3	TRBD2	CAWTLAGALTSTDTQYF	TGTGCCTGGACGCTAGCGGGGGCCCTGACTAGCACAGATACGCAGTATTTT
TRBV18	many	TRBJ2-5	TRBD2	CASSPAGLAETQYF	TGTGCCAGCTCACCCGCCGGACTAGCGGAGACCCAGTACTTC
TRBV9	.	TRBJ2-7	TRBD1	CASSVAGTGGYEQYF	TGTGCCAGCAGCGTAGCGGGGACAGGGGGCTACGAGCAGTACTTC
TRBV19	many	TRBJ2-1	.	CASSISGPDSYNEQFF	TGTGCCAGTAGTATCTCCGGACCCGATTCCTACAATGAGCAGTTCTTC
TRBV7-8	many	TRBJ2-3	.	CASSLELETADTQYF	TGTGCCAGCAGCTTAGAGCTGGAAACGGCAGATACGCAGTATTTT
TRBV9	many	TRBJ2-7	TRBD2	CASSAGTSGTEQYF	TGTGCCAGCAGCGCGGGGACTAGCGGGACCGAGCAGTACTTC
TRBV13	.	TRBJ2-2	.	CASSLATGPGELFFFFFF	.
TRBV7-3	many	TRBJ2-3	.	CASSLYSELDTQYF	TGTGCCAGCAGCTTATACTCCGAACTAGATACGCAGTATTTT
TRBV5-6	few	TRBJ2-7	.	CASSDPRESPGEQYF	TGTGCCAGCAGCGATCCCCGGGAGAGCCCTGGCGAGCAGTACTTC